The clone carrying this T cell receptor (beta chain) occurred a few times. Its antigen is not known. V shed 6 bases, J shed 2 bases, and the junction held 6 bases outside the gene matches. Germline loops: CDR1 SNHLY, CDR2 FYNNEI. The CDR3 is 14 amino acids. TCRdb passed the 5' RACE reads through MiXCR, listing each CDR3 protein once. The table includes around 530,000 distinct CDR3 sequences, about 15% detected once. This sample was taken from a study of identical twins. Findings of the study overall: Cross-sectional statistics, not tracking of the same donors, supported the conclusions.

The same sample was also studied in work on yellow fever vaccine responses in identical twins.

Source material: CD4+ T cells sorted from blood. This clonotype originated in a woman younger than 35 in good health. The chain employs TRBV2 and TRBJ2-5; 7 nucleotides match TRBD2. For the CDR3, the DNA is TGTGCCAGCAGCCGGGACTACCTACAAGAGACCCAGTACTTC. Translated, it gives CASSRDYLQETQYF. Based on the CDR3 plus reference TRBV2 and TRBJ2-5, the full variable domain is EPEVTQTPSHQVTQMGQEVILRCVPISNHLYFYWYRQILGQKVEFLVSFYNNEISEKSEIFDDQFSVERPDGSNFTLKIRSTKLEDSAMYFCASSRDYLQETQYFGPGTRLLVL.